These 31 T cell receptor beta chains were sequenced from one sample in a study of T cell repertoires in aging, cancer and after chemotherapy. Multiplex touch-down PCR with TRB-A/B primers amplified rearranged V-D-J TRB sequences. TCRdb fed the multiplex PCR reads into MiXCR, producing one record per CDR3 protein. The repertoire includes 2,000 to 2,500 distinct CDR3 sequences, approximately 21% of them detected once, and around 8% sits in the top ten. Peripheral blood genomic DNA, not sorted cells or RNA, was the template. Sequenced: blood. The receptors shown here come from a human donor with a blood cancer.

This clonotype is medium-sized. The chain combines TRBV6-5 with TRBJ1-6; tentatively, D is TRBD1 (5 bases). Germline V gene data show CDR1 as MNHEY and CDR2 as SVGAGI. Trimming removed 0 bases from V and 7 bases from J, with 10 bases in between. The CDR3 is 15 residues long. In nucleotides, the CDR3 is TGTGCCAGCAGTTACTCGGGCGGGGACAATTCACCCCTCCACTTT. Residues: CASSYSGGDNSPLHF.

This clonotype counts as large. This sequence joins TRBV19 and TRBJ1-5; TRBD1 agrees at 12 bases. The CDR3 length is 16 residues. Germline V gives CDR1 LNHDA, CDR2 SQIVND (reference sequence). V lost 4 bases to trimming and J lost 7 bases; unmatched junction nucleotides: 8. The CDR3 spells CASSNRDRGREQPQHF. The CDR3 bases are TGTGCCAGTAGTAACCGGGACAGGGGGCGGGAACAGCCCCAGCATTTT.

This sequence joins TRBV28 and TRBJ2-5; 9 bases agree with TRBD2. Germline CDR1 and CDR2: MDHEN and SYDVKM. The junction had 8 bases not matched to a gene; V was cut back by 8 bases and J by 1 base. The CDR3 covers 15 residues. Here the CDR3 reads CASGRGGGAQETQYF. Written as DNA, the CDR3 is TGTGCCAGCGGACGAGGCGGGGGGGCCCAAGAGACCCAGTACTTC.

The CDR3 loop reads CASSSSMVQEEHEKLFF. The CDR3 DNA is TGTGCCAGCAGCTCCTCCATGGTGCAGGAAGAACATGAAAAACTGTTTTTT. The chain is built from TRBV7-9 and TRBJ1-4; unclear D gene. Germline V gives CDR1 SEHNR, CDR2 FQNEAQ (reference sequence). CDR3 length equals 17 residues. V shed 4 bases and J shed 6 bases, with 21 bases lying between them. The entire variable domain, with the rest obtained from reference TRBV7-9 and TRBJ1-4, is as follows: DTGVSQNPRHKITKRGQNVTFRCDPISEHNRLYWYRQTLGQGPEFLTYFQNEAQLEKSRLLSDRFSAERPKGSFSTLEIQRTEQGDSAMYLCASSSSMVQEEHEKLFFGSGTQLSVL.

Sample share makes this clonotype large. The CDR3 here is CSVEWRGEGDTQYF. The CDR3 DNA sequence: TGCAGCGTTGAATGGCGGGGGGAGGGAGATACGCAGTATTTT. The rearrangement links TRBV29-1 to TRBJ2-3, with 8 bases identical to TRBD2. The CDR3 is 14 amino acids. The V gene end was trimmed by 2 bases and the J gene end by 5 bases; junction bases not matched to a gene: 6. Germline CDR1 is SQVTM and CDR2 is ANQGSEA.

By share, this clonotype counts as medium-sized. This sequence joins TRBV5-6 and TRBJ2-3; D is unresolved. Trimming shortened V by 3 bases and J by 3 bases, and 14 bases separated the two germline ends. The CDR3 loop spans 15 amino acids. CDR1 SGHDT and CDR2 YYEEEE come from the germline V gene. In nucleotides, the CDR3 is TGTGCCAGCAGCTACAAATATATAAGTACAGATACGCAGTATTTT. Translating it yields CASSYKYISTDTQYF.

V is TRBV6-4 and J is TRBJ2-1; TRBD2 agrees at 7 bases. The CDR3 loop spans 15 amino acids. The V segment lost 0 bases and the J segment 3 bases; nucleotides outside the gene matches: 2. Germline V CDR1 and CDR2: MRHNA, SNTAGT. The chain's CDR3 is CASSDSAGDYNEQFF. The CDR3 DNA sequence: TGTGCCAGCAGTGACTCGGCGGGGGACTACAATGAGCAGTTCTTC.

This clonotype is termed medium-sized. The chain employs TRBV18 and TRBJ1-2, with D perhaps matching TRBD1 (5 bases). Germline CDR1 KGHSH, CDR2 LQKENI. The CDR3 contains 16 residues. V gave up 1 base and J gave up 2 bases, with 14 bases separating them. The CDR3 coding sequence is TGTGCCAGCTCACCACGCGAGTCGGAGGGGAACTATGGCTACACCTTC. Protein sequence: CASSPRESEGNYGYTF.

This clonotype was detected a few times. This chain joins TRBV21-1 and TRBJ1-3; the table's D call, TRBD1, was not checked against the DNA. TRBV21-1 is a listed pseudogene. The CDR3 extends over 17 amino acids. The CDR3 region has the DNA TGTGCCAGCAGCAAAGAATGGGACGGACACTCTGGAAACACCATATATTTT. This codes for CASSKEWDGHSGNTIYF.

This clonotype is termed medium-sized (0.01 to 0.1%). The rearrangement links TRBV19 to TRBJ1-5; a possible D gene is TRBD1 (6 bases). CDR3 length: 14 residues. Germline V gene lookup returns CDR1 LNHDA and CDR2 SQIVND (reference sequence). Trimming cost V 3 bases and J 6 bases, with 12 bases left between them. CDR3 loop: CASSIRDTLQPQHF. CDR3 bases: TGTGCCAGTAGTATCCGGGACACCCTTCAGCCCCAGCATTTT.

The chain is built from TRBV20-1 and TRBJ2-3; D gene ambiguous. CDR1 DFQATT and CDR2 SNEGSKA come from the germline V gene (reference sequence). V was cut by 4 bases and J by 3 bases, with 14 bases left in between. This CDR3 spans 14 amino acids. CDR3 bases: TGCAGTGCTAAAGCTTCCGGGCGAACAGATACGCAGTATTTT. Its protein is CSAKASGRTDTQYF.

This clonotype is medium-sized in the sample. CDR3 DNA sequence: TGTGCCAGCAGCCCGCGAGGCTCCAACTATGGCTACACCTTC. This sequence encodes CASSPRGSNYGYTF. The rearrangement joins TRBV5-6 to TRBJ1-2, with D unresolved. The CDR3 runs 14 residues. Trimming left V 4 bases short and J 2 bases short, with 12 bases between. Germline CDR1 SGHDT, CDR2 YYEEEE.

The chain joins TRBV19 to TRBJ2-1; TRBD1 or TRBD2 may be the D gene (7 bases each). Trimming took off 2 bases at V and 16 bases at J, with 18 bases between the two ends. Germline CDR1 and CDR2: LNHDA and SQIVND (reference sequence). The CDR3 totals 13 residues. The CDR3: CASSISVAGGGFF. As DNA, the CDR3 is TGTGCCAGTAGTATATCGGTAGCAGGGGGGGGATTCTTC. The variable domain in full, completed from reference TRBV19 and TRBJ2-1, reads DGGITQSPKYLFRKEGQNVTLSCEQNLNHDAMYWYRQDPGQGLRLIYYSQIVNDFQKGDIAEGYSVSREKKESFPLTVTSAQKNPTAFYLCASSISVAGGGFFGPGTRLTVL.

By its share, this clonotype is medium-sized. The V call is TRBV20-1, the J call TRBJ2-3, with unresolved D. Germline CDR1 and CDR2: DFQATT and SNEGSKA (reference sequence). V was pared by 3 bases and J by 2 bases, with 6 bases between. This CDR3 is built from 12 residues. The CDR3 is CSARTDTDTQYF. Here the CDR3 DNA reads TGCAGTGCTAGGACGGACACAGATACGCAGTATTTT.

This clonotype ranks as medium-sized. V gene TRBV12-3 or TRBV12-4 combines with J gene TRBJ1-5; D is possibly TRBD1 (6 bases). The CDR3 totals 16 residues. V was trimmed by 3 bases and J by 5 bases, leaving 17 bases between them. CDR3: CASSFGYQGKDQPQHF. The CDR3 coding sequence is TGTGCCAGCAGTTTCGGTTACCAGGGGAAAGATCAGCCCCAGCATTTT.

This clonotype is categorized as medium-sized. The chain couples TRBV19 to TRBJ1-5, with TRBD1 as a possible D gene (6 bases). CDR1 is LNHDA and CDR2 is SQIVND in the germline V gene (reference sequence). The CDR3 is 13 residues long. Trimming removed 7 bases from V and 5 bases from J, with 12 bases in between. The CDR3: CASKGGFDQPQHF. DNA of the CDR3: TGTGCCAGTAAAGGGGGATTTGATCAGCCCCAGCATTTT.

This clonotype was seen more than once but under ten times. The chain is built from TRBV11-2 and TRBJ1-3; D is possibly TRBD1 (5 bases). The CDR3 consists of 16 residues. Germline CDR1 reads SGHAT; CDR2 reads FQNNGV. V was clipped by 5 bases and J by 5 bases, with 19 bases between them. The CDR3 coding sequence is TGTGCCAGCAGCCCCCAGGGTGCGGGGACTAGAAACACCATATATTTT. Translated: CASSPQGAGTRNTIYF. Complete variable domain (other parts from reference TRBV11-2 and TRBJ1-3): EAGVAQSPRYKIIEKRQSVAFWCNPISGHATLYWYQQILGQGPKLLIQFQNNGVVDDSQLPKDRFSAERLKGVDSTLKIQPAKLEDSAVYLCASSPQGAGTRNTIYFGEGSWLTVV.

This clonotype is labeled medium-sized. The CDR3 DNA reads as TGTGCCAGCAGTTACTCGATGGATACTAGCGGTGAATCCGGCTACGAGCAGTACTTC. Translation gives CASSYSMDTSGESGYEQYF. The V gene is TRBV6-6, the J gene TRBJ2-7; the match to TRBD2 covers 8 bases. V shed 0 bases and J 3 bases; nucleotides not matched to a gene: 16. The CDR3 consists of 19 residues. Per the germline V gene, CDR1 is MNHNY and CDR2 is SVGAGI (reference sequence).

The table lists this clonotype with a few counts. The chain joins TRBV27 to TRBJ1-1; TRBD1 might be the D (5 bases). This CDR3 contains 14 residues. Per the germline V gene, CDR1 is MNHEY and CDR2 is SMNVEV (reference sequence). Trimming cost V 0 bases and J 8 bases, with 13 bases left between them. This chain's CDR3 is CASSLSGGRLEAFF. Written as DNA, the CDR3 is TGTGCCAGCAGTTTATCGGGGGGAAGGTTAGAAGCTTTCTTT.

The V and J genes are TRBV19 and TRBJ2-2; D is undetermined. The germline V gene has CDR1 LNHDA and CDR2 SQIVND (reference sequence). V lost 1 base, J lost 0 bases, and 12 bases lay in between. This CDR3 has 17 amino acids. This CDR3 reads CASSIGAGTSNTGELFF. The CDR3 DNA reads as TGTGCCAGTAGTATAGGGGCCGGTACCTCGAACACCGGGGAGCTGTTTTTT. Looking up the rest from reference TRBV19 and TRBJ2-2 gives the full variable domain: DGGITQSPKYLFRKEGQNVTLSCEQNLNHDAMYWYRQDPGQGLRLIYYSQIVNDFQKGDIAEGYSVSREKKESFPLTVTSAQKNPTAFYLCASSIGAGTSNTGELFFGEGSRLTVL.

The table lists this clonotype with a few counts. This chain uses TRBV10-3 with TRBJ2-7; possible D gene TRBD1, 6 bases. The CDR3 runs to 14 residues. Germline-derived CDR1 and CDR2 are ENHRY and SYGVKD. Between the trimmed V and J ends, which lost 4 bases and 2 bases, there was a span of 12 bases. CDR3 DNA sequence: TGTGCCATCAGTGGGCCGGGGACACCCTACGAGCAGTACTTC. It yields the protein CAISGPGTPYEQYF.

The genes are TRBV24-1 and TRBJ1-5; D gene uncertain. In germline, CDR1 is KGHDR, CDR2 SFDVKD. This CDR3 is 14 amino acids long. V shed 7 bases and J shed 3 bases, with 12 bases lying between them. The CDR3: CATRTSRVNQPQHF. CDR3 bases: TGTGCCACCAGGACGTCGAGGGTCAATCAGCCCCAGCATTTT.

This clonotype was seen a few times. The chain joins TRBV4-3 to TRBJ2-3; 8 bases fit TRBD2. CDR1 and CDR2 from the germline V gene are LGHNA and YSLEER. The V and J ends lost 0 bases and 4 bases, in that order; junction bases with no gene match: 18. The CDR3 is made up of 20 amino acids. The DNA for the CDR3 is TGCGCCAGCAGCCAAGACCCTCCAAGATCACTAGCGGTGAAGCCAGATACGCAGTATTTT. It codes for CASSQDPPRSLAVKPDTQYF.

This clonotype counts as medium-sized (0.01 to 0.1%). V and J are TRBV13 and TRBJ2-5, with a weak D call TRBD2 (5 bases). Germline V gives CDR1 PRHDT, CDR2 FYEKMQ (reference sequence). V was cut by 5 bases and J by 2 bases, with 15 bases left in between. This CDR3 is built from 15 residues. The CDR3 loop is CASSLTPTGQETQYF. The CDR3 nucleotides are TGTGCCAGCAGCCTAACTCCGACGGGACAAGAGACCCAGTACTTC.

By share, this clonotype counts as medium-sized (0.01 to 0.1%). The chain is built from TRBV19 and TRBJ1-1; D perhaps matches TRBD1 (5 bases). The CDR3 is 17 residues long. The V and J ends lost 3 bases and 1 base respectively, with 18 bases between them. The germline CDR1 and CDR2 sequences are LNHDA and SQIVND (reference sequence). CDR3 sequence reads: CASSMTAREVGNTEAFF. CDR3 DNA sequence: TGTGCCAGTAGTATGACCGCCAGGGAGGTCGGGAACACTGAAGCTTTCTTT. Complete variable domain (other parts from reference TRBV19 and TRBJ1-1): DGGITQSPKYLFRKEGQNVTLSCEQNLNHDAMYWYRQDPGQGLRLIYYSQIVNDFQKGDIAEGYSVSREKKESFPLTVTSAQKNPTAFYLCASSMTAREVGNTEAFFGQGTRLTVV.

This clonotype is labeled medium-sized. The chain couples TRBV12-3 or TRBV12-4 to TRBJ2-5; the match to TRBD1 covers 8 bases. V dropped 8 bases and J dropped 3; count of bases not matched to a gene: 5. The CDR3 loop spans 13 amino acids. The CDR3 DNA follows: TGTGCCAGCGGAGACAGGGGTAAAGAGACCCAGTACTTC. Protein sequence: CASGDRGKETQYF.

This clonotype is categorized as medium-sized. This chain joins TRBV5-4 and TRBJ1-2; no firm D call. Germline V gene sequence: CDR1 SGHNT, CDR2 YYREEE (reference sequence). The CDR3 has 15 amino acids. The V gene lost 0 bases and the J gene lost 1 base, with 10 bases spanning the gap. The CDR3 DNA reads TGTGCCAGCAGCTTGGAGGGCAGAATTAACTATGGCTACACCTTC. This sequence encodes CASSLEGRINYGYTF. Full variable domain (remainder filled in from reference TRBV5-4 and TRBJ1-2): ETGVTQSPTHLIKTRGQQVTLRCSSQSGHNTVSWYQQALGQGPQFIFQYYREEENGRGNFPPRFSGLQFPNYSSELNVNALELDDSALYLCASSLEGRINYGYTFGSGTRLTVV.

By frequency in the sample, this clonotype is medium-sized. This chain connects TRBV7-9 to TRBJ2-1, with D unresolved. V was shortened by 5 bases and J by 6 bases, with 20 bases between the two germline ends. The CDR3 is made up of 16 amino acids. Per germline, CDR1 SEHNR and CDR2 FQNEAQ (reference sequence). DNA of the CDR3: TGTGCCAGCAGCCGACTCGAAATAGAGGACGGCAATGAGCAGTTCTTC. Encoded protein: CASSRLEIEDGNEQFF. Filled out from reference TRBV7-9 and TRBJ2-1, the complete variable domain reads DTGVSQNPRHKITKRGQNVTFRCDPISEHNRLYWYRQTLGQGPEFLTYFQNEAQLEKSRLLSDRFSAERPKGSFSTLEIQRTEQGDSAMYLCASSRLEIEDGNEQFFGPGTRLTVL.

Relative to its sample, this clonotype is medium-sized. This chain links TRBV6-5 with TRBJ1-5, with D unclear. Germline CDR1 reads MNHEY; CDR2 reads SVGAGI. V lost 0 bases and J lost 6, with 6 bases in between. This CDR3 is 13 amino acids long. This CDR3 reads CASSYSRTQPQHF. The CDR3 coding sequence is TGTGCCAGCAGTTACTCACGCACTCAGCCCCAGCATTTT.

The chain carries TRBV6-1 and TRBJ2-3; weak D call: TRBD1 (7 bases). This CDR3 has 22 residues. V lost 3 bases and J 0 bases, leaving 31 bases between the germline ends. Germline-derived CDR1 and CDR2 are MNHNS and SASEGT. The CDR3 coding sequence is TGTGCCAGCAGTGAGAGTCTGTTCGGAGGGGGCCCTTGGGCAACTAGCACAGATACGCAGTATTTT. As protein: CASSESLFGGGPWATSTDTQYF.

This clonotype is large. The J gene is TRBJ2-7, the V gene TRBV19, with TRBD2 identical over 8 bases. This CDR3 has 12 amino acids. Germline trimming cut 8 bases from V and 3 bases from J; bases unmatched to any gene: 3. Per germline, CDR1 LNHDA and CDR2 SQIVND (reference sequence). The CDR3 region is CASSGTSYEQYF. In nucleotides, the CDR3 is TGTGCCAGTTCCGGGACTAGCTACGAGCAGTACTTC.